This TCR beta chain was documented in a study of blood T cell repertoires in COVID-19. The CDR3 has 13 residues. Trimming cost V 6 bases and J 9 bases, with 15 bases left between them. Germline values: CDR1 SGHNT, CDR2 YENEEA. TCRdb keeps only in-frame clones here, not all; method: immunoSEQ multiplex PCR. Counted here are about 180,000 clones, about 86% occurring once; the ten biggest clones make up roughly 9.1%. The TCR sequence derives from a man aged 50-59 years with active or convalescent COVID-19. The specimen was peripheral blood. The chain couples TRBV11-3 to TRBJ2-1, with D possibly TRBD2 on 7 matching bases. The DNA for the CDR3 is TGTGCCAGCAGTCTACAGGGAGGGCGTGAGCAGTTCTTC. Its translation is CASSLQGGREQFF.